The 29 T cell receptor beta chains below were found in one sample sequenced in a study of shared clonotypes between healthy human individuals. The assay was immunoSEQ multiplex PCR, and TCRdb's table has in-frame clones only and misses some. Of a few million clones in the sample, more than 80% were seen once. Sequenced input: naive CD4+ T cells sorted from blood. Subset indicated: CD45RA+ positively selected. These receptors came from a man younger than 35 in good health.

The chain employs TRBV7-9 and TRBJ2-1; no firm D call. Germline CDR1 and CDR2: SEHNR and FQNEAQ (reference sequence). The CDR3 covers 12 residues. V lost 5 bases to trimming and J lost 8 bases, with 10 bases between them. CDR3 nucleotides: TGTGCCAGCAGCCAACAGTTGGATGAGCAGTTCTTC. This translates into CASSQQLDEQFF.

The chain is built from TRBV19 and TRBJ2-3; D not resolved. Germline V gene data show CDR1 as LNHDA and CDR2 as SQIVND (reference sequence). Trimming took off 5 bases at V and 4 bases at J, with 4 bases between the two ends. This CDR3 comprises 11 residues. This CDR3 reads CASSGADTQYF. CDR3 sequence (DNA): TGTGCCAGTAGTGGTGCAGATACGCAGTATTTT.

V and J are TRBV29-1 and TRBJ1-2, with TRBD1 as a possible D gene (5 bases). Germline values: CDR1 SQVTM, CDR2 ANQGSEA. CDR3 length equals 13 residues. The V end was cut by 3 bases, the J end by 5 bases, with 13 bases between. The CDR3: CSVEEIQGYGYTF. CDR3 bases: TGCAGCGTTGAGGAGATCCAGGGTTATGGCTACACCTTC.

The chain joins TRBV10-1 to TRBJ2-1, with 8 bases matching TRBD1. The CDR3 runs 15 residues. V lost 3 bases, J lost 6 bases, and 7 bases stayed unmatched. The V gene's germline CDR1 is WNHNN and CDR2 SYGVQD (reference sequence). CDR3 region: CASSDGQGWGNEQFF. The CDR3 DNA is TGCGCCAGCAGTGACGGACAGGGTTGGGGCAATGAGCAGTTCTTC.

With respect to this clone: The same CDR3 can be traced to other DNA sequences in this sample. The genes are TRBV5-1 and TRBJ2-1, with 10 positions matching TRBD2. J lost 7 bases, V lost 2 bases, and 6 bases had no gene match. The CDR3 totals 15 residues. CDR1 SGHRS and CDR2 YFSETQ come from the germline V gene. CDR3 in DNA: TGCGCCAGCAGCTTTTCTCTAGCGGGAGTTAATGAGCAGTTCTTC. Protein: CASSFSLAGVNEQFF.

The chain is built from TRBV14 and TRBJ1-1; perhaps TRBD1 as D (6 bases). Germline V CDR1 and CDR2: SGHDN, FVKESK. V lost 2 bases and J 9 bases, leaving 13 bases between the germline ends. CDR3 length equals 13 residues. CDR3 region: CASSQQGPPQAFF. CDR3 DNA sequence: TGTGCCAGCAGCCAACAGGGGCCACCTCAAGCTTTCTTT.

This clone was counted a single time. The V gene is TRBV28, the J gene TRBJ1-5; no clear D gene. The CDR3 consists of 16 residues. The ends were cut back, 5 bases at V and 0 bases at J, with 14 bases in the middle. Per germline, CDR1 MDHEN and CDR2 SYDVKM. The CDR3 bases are TGTGCCAGCAGTATGACAAGCAGACGTAGCAATCAGCCCCAGCATTTT. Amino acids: CASSMTSRRSNQPQHF.

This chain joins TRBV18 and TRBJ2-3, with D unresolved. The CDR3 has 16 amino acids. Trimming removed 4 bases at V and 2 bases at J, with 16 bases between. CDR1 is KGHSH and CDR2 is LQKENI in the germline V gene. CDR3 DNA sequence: TGTGCCAGCTCACGAACTATCTTGCCGCCCACAGATACGCAGTATTTT. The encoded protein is CASSRTILPPTDTQYF. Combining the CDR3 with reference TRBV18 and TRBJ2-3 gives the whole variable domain NAGVMQNPRHLVRRRGQEARLRCSPMKGHSHVYWYRQLPEEGLKFMVYLQKENIIDESGMPKERFSAEFPKEGPSILRIQQVVRGDSAAYFCASSRTILPPTDTQYFGPGTRLTVL.

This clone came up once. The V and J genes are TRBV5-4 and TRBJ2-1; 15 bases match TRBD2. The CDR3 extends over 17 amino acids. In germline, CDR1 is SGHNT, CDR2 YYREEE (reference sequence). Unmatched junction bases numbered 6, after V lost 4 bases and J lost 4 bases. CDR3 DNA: TGTGCCAGCAGCATAGGACTAGCGGGAGGGGTATACAATGAGCAGTTCTTC. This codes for CASSIGLAGGVYNEQFF.

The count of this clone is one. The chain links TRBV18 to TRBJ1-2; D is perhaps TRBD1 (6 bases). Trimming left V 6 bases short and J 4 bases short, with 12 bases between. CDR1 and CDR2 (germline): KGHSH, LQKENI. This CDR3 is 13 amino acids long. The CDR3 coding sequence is TGTGCCAGCTCCCCAGGACAGTTCTATGGCTACACCTTC. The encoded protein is CASSPGQFYGYTF.

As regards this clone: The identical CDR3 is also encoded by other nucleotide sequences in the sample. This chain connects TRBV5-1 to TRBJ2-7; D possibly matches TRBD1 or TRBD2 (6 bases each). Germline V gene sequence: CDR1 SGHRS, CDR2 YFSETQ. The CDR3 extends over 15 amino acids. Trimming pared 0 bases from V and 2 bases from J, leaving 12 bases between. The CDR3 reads CASSLVGGAAYEQYF. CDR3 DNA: TGCGCCAGCAGCTTGGTGGGGGGCGCAGCCTACGAGCAGTACTTC.

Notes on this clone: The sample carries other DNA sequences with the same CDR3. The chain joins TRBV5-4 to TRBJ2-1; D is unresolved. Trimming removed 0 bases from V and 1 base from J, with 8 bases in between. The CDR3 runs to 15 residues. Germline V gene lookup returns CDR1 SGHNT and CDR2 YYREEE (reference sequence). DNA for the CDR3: TGTGCCAGCAGCTTGGATAGGAGTTCCTACAATGAGCAGTTCTTC. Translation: CASSLDRSSYNEQFF.

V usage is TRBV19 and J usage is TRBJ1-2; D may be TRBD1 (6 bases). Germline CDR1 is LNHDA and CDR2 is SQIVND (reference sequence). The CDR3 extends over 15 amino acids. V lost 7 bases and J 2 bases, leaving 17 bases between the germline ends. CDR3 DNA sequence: TGTGCCAGTACCGAGCCAGGGGCGGGGAACTATGGCTACACCTTC. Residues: CASTEPGAGNYGYTF. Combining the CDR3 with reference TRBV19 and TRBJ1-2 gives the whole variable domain DGGITQSPKYLFRKEGQNVTLSCEQNLNHDAMYWYRQDPGQGLRLIYYSQIVNDFQKGDIAEGYSVSREKKESFPLTVTSAQKNPTAFYLCASTEPGAGNYGYTFGSGTRLTVV.

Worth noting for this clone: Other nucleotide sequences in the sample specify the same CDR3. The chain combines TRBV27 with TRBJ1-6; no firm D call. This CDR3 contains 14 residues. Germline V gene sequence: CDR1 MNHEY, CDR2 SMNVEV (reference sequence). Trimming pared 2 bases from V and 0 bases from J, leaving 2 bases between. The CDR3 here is CASSLSSYNSPLHF. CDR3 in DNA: TGTGCCAGCAGTTTAAGCTCCTATAATTCACCCCTCCACTTT.

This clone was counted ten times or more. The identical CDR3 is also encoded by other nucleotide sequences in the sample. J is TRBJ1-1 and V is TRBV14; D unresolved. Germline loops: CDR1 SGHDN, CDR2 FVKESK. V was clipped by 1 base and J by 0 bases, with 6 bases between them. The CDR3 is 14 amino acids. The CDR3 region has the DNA TGTGCCAGCAGCCAAGGTCCGGTGAACACTGAAGCTTTCTTT. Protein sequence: CASSQGPVNTEAFF.

CDR3 in amino acids: CAISGEKGLYEQYF. As DNA, the CDR3 is TGTGCCATCAGCGGAGAAAAGGGTCTCTACGAGCAGTACTTC. This chain links TRBV10-3 with TRBJ2-7; D unclear. This CDR3 is 14 amino acids long. The germline V gene encodes CDR1 ENHRY and CDR2 SYGVKD. V lost 6 bases, J lost 3 bases, and 15 bases lay in between.

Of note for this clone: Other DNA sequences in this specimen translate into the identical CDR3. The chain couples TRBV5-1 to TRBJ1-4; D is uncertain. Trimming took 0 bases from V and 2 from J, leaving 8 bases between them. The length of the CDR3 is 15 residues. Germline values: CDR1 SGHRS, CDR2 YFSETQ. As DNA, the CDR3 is TGCGCCAGCAGCTTGGGAGGGTCCACTAATGAAAAACTGTTTTTT. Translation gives CASSLGGSTNEKLFF.

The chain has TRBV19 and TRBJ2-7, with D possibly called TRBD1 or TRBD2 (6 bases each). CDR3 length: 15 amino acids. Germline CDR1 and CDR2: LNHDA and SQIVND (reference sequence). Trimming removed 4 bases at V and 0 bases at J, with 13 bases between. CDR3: CASSTPGANSYEQYF. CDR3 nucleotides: TGTGCCAGTAGTACCCCGGGGGCAAACTCCTACGAGCAGTACTTC. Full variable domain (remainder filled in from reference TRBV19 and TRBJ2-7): DGGITQSPKYLFRKEGQNVTLSCEQNLNHDAMYWYRQDPGQGLRLIYYSQIVNDFQKGDIAEGYSVSREKKESFPLTVTSAQKNPTAFYLCASSTPGANSYEQYFGPGTRLTVT.

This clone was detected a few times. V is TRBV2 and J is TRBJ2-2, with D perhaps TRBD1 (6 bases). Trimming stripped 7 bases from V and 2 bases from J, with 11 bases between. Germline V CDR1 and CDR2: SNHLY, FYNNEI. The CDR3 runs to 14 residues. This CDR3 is CASKTGINTGELFF. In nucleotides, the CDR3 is TGTGCCAGCAAAACAGGGATTAACACCGGGGAGCTGTTTTTT. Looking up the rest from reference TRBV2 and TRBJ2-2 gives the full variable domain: EPEVTQTPSHQVTQMGQEVILRCVPISNHLYFYWYRQILGQKVEFLVSFYNNEISEKSEIFDDQFSVERPDGSNFTLKIRSTKLEDSAMYFCASKTGINTGELFFGEGSRLTVL.

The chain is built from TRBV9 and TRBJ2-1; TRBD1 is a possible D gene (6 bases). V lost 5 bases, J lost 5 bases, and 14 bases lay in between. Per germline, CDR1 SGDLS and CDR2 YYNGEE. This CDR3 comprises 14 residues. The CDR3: CASRPADRNNEQFF. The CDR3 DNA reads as TGTGCCAGCAGACCCGCCGACAGGAACAATGAGCAGTTCTTC.

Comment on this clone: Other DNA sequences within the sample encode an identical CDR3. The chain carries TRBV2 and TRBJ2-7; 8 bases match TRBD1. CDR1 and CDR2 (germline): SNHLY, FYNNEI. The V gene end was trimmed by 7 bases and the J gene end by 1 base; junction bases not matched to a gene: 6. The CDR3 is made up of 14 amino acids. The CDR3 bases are TGTGCCAGCACTCAGGACAGGGCTTCCTACGAGCAGTACTTC. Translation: CASTQDRASYEQYF.

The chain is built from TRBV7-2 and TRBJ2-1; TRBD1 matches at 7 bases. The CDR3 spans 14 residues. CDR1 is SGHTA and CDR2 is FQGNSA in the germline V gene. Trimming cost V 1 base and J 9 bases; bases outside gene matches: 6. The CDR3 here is CASSLGTGEGEQFF. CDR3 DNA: TGTGCCAGCAGCTTAGGAACAGGGGAAGGTGAGCAGTTCTTC. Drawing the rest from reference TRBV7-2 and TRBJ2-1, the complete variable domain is GAGVSQSPSNKVTEKGKDVELRCDPISGHTALYWYRQSLGQGLEFLIYFQGNSAPDKSGLPSDRFSAERTGGSVSTLTIQRTQQEDSAVYLCASSLGTGEGEQFFGPGTRLTVL.

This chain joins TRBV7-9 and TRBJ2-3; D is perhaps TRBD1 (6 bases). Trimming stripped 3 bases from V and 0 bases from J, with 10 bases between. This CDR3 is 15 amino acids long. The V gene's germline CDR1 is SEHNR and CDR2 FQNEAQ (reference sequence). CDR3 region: CASSLYGQSTDTQYF. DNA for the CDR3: TGTGCCAGCAGCTTGTACGGACAGAGCACAGATACGCAGTATTTT.

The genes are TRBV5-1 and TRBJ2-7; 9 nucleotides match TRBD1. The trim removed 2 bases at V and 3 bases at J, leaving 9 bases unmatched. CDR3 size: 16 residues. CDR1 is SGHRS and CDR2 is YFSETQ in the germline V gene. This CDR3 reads CASSFDGQGKGYEQYF. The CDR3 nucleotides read TGCGCCAGCAGCTTTGACGGACAGGGGAAAGGCTACGAGCAGTACTTC. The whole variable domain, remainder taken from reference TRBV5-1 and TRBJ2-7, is KAGVTQTPRYLIKTRGQQVTLSCSPISGHRSVSWYQQTPGQGLQFLFEYFSETQRNKGNFPGRFSGRQFSNSRSEMNVSTLELGDSALYLCASSFDGQGKGYEQYFGPGTRLTVT.

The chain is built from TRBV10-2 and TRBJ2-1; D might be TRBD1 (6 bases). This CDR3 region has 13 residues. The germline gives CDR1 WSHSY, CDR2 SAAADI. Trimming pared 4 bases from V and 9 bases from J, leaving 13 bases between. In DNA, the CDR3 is TGCGCCAGCAGTGCTTACAGGGAAGCTGAGCAGTTCTTC. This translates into CASSAYREAEQFF.

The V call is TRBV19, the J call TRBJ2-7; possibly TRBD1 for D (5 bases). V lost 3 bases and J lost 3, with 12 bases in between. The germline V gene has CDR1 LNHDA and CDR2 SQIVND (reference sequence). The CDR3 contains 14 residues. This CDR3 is CASSIPGRHYEQYF. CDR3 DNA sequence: TGTGCCAGTAGTATCCCAGGGCGACACTACGAGCAGTACTTC.

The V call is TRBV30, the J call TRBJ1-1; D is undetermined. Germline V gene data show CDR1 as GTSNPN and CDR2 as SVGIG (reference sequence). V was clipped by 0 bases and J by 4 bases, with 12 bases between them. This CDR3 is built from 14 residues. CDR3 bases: TGTGCCTGGAGTGTTTCGGAGGGAGTCACTGAAGCTTTCTTT. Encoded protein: CAWSVSEGVTEAFF. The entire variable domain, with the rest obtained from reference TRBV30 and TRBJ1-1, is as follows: SQTIHQWPATLVQPVGSPLSLECTVEGTSNPNLYWYRQAAGRGLQLLFYSVGIGQISSEVPQNLSASRPQDRQFILSSKKLLLSDSGFYLCAWSVSEGVTEAFFGQGTRLTVV.

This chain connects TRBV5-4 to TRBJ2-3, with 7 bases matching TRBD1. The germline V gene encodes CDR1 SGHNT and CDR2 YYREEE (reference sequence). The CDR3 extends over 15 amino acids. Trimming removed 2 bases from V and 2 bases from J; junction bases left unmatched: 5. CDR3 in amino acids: CASSFETGLTDTQYF. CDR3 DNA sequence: TGTGCCAGCAGCTTTGAGACAGGGCTCACAGATACGCAGTATTTT.

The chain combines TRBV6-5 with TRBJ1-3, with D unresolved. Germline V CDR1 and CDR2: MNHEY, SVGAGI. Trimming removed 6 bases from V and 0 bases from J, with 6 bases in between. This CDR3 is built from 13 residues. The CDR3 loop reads CASRGGSGNTIYF. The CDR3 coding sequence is TGTGCCAGCAGGGGCGGCTCTGGAAACACCATATATTTT.